The table lists the clone carrying this TCR beta chain with a few counts. Antigen specificity is unknown. The data stem from a study of blood T cells in healthy people across ages. Points from the study as a whole: A roughly linear age-dependent decrease characterized TCR beta diversity per million T cells.

Per germline, CDR1 SEHNR and CDR2 FQNEAQ (reference sequence). Trimming stripped 5 bases from V and 6 bases from J, with 9 bases between. There are 12 residues in the CDR3. Through a sample-barcoded 5' primer and a J-beta primer mix, a second PCR was run for about 6 to 11 cycles. Template switching added a 12-random-nucleotide identifier to every cDNA molecule. TCRdb reanalysed the 5' RACE reads using MiXCR and keeps one entry per CDR3 protein. The sample contains approximately 760,000 distinct CDR3 sequences, around 25% of which appear only once. This sample also appeared in a second study, on T cells of mothers and their children.

Sequencing input: blood. The source is a boy between 10 and 17 years old in good health. V and J are TRBV7-9 and TRBJ2-3; tentatively, D is TRBD2 (5 bases). The CDR3 DNA reads TGTGCCAGCAGCGTGACGGGGGATACGCAGTATTTT. Amino acids: CASSVTGDTQYF.